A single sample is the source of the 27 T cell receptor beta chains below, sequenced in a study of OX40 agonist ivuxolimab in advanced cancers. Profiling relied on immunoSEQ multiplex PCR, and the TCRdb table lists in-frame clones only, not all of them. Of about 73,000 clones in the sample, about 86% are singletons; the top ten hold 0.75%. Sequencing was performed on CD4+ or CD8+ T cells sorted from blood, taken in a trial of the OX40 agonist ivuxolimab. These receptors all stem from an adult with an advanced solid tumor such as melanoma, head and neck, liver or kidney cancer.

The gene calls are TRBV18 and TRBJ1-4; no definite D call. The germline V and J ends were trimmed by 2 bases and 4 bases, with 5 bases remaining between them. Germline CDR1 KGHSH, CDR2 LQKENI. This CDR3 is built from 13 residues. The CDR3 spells CASSPRRNEKLFF. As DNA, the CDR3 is TGTGCCAGCTCACCAAGGCGTAATGAAAAACTGTTTTTT. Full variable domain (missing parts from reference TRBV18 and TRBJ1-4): NAGVMQNPRHLVRRRGQEARLRCSPMKGHSHVYWYRQLPEEGLKFMVYLQKENIIDESGMPKERFSAEFPKEGPSILRIQQVVRGDSAAYFCASSPRRNEKLFFGSGTQLSVL.

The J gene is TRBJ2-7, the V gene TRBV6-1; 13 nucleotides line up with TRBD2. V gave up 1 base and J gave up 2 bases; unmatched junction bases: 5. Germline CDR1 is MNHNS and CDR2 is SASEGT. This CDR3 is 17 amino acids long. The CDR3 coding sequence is TGTGCCAGCAGTGAAGGACTAGCGGGGGGTGGCGCCTACGAGCAGTACTTC. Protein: CASSEGLAGGGAYEQYF.

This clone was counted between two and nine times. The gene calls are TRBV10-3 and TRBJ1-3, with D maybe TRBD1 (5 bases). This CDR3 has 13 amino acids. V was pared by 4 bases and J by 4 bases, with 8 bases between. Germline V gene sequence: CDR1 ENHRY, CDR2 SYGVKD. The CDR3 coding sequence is TGTGCCATCAGTGCCAGACAGGGAAACACCATATATTTT. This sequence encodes CAISARQGNTIYF.

The CDR3 bases are TGCGCCAGCAGCACGGGACTAGCGGGAGAGGCATACGAGCAGTACTTC. Its protein is CASSTGLAGEAYEQYF. The rearrangement joins TRBV5-1 to TRBJ2-7; 14 nucleotides match TRBD2. The V gene's germline CDR1 is SGHRS and CDR2 YFSETQ. Trimming at V came to 4 bases and at J to 4 bases, leaving 7 bases not matched to a gene. This CDR3 comprises 16 residues.

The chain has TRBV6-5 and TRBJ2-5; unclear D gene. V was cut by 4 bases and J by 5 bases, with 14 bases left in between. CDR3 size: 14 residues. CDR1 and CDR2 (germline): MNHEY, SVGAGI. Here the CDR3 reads CASSFRIQSETQYF. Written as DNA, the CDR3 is TGTGCCAGCAGTTTCCGTATCCAATCCGAGACCCAGTACTTC.

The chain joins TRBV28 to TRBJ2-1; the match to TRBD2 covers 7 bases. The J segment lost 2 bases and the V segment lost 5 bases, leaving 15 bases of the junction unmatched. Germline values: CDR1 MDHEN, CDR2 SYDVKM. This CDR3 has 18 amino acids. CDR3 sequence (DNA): TGTGCCAGCAGTCCCCCGCTCGGAGGGAGGGCCGCCTACAATGAGCAGTTCTTC. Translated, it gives CASSPPLGGRAAYNEQFF. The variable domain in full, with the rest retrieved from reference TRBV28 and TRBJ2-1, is DVKVTQSSRYLVKRTGEKVFLECVQDMDHENMFWYRQDPGLGLRLIYFSYDVKMKEKGDIPEGYSVSREKKERFSLILESASTNQTSMYLCASSPPLGGRAAYNEQFFGPGTRLTVL.

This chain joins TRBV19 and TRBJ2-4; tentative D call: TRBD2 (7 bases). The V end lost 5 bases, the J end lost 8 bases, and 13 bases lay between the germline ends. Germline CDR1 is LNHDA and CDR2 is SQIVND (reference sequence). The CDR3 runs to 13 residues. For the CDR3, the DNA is TGTGCCAGTAGTGTGGGGGCGGGAGACATTCAGTACTTC. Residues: CASSVGAGDIQYF.

The CDR3 sequence: CASSIKRGENNEQFF. In nucleotides, the CDR3 is TGTGCCAGCAGCATTAAGCGGGGAGAGAACAATGAGCAGTTCTTC. The rearrangement links TRBV6-5 to TRBJ2-1, with 7 bases identical to TRBD2. The CDR3 has 15 amino acids. Germline-derived CDR1 and CDR2 are MNHEY and SVGAGI. The ends lost 6 bases at V and 5 bases at J; junction bases unmatched: 10.

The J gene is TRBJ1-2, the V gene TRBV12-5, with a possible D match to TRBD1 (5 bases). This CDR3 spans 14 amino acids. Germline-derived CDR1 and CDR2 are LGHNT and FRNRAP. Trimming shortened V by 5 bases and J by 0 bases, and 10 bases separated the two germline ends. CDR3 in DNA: TGTGCTAGTGGTCCGTCGGGGGCTAACTATGGCTACACCTTC. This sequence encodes CASGPSGANYGYTF.

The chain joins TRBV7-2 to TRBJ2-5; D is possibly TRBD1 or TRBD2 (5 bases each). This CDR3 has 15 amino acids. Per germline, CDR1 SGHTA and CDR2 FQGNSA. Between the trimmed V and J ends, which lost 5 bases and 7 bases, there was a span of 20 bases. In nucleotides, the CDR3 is TGTGCCAGCAGCAACCGGGACGGCGGTCGGCTGACCCAGTACTTC. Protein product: CASSNRDGGRLTQYF.

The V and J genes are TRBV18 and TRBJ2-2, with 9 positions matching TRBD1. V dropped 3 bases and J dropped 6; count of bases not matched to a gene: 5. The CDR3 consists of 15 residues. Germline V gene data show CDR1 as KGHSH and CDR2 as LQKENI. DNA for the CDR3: TGTGCCAGCTCACCTCGGACAGGGGAGGCCGGGGAGCTGTTTTTT. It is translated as CASSPRTGEAGELFF.

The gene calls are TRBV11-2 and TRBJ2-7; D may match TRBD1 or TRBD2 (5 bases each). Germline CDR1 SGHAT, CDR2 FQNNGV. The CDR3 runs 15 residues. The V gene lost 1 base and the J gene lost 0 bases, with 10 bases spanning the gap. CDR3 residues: CASSLAGTASYEQYF. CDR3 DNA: TGTGCCAGCAGCTTAGCAGGGACGGCCTCCTACGAGCAGTACTTC.

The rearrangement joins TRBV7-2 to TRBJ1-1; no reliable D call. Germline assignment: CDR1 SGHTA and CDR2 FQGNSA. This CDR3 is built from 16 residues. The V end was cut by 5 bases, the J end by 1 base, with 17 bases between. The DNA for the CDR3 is TGTGCCAGCAGCCCGCGGGCGGTTAATTCGAACACTGAAGCTTTCTTT. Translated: CASSPRAVNSNTEAFF.

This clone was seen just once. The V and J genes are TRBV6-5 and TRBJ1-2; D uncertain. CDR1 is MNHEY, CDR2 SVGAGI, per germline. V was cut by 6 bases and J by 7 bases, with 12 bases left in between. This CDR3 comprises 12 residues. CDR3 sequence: CASSNSRVGYTF. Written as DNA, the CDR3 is TGTGCCAGCAGCAATTCTAGGGTTGGCTACACCTTC.

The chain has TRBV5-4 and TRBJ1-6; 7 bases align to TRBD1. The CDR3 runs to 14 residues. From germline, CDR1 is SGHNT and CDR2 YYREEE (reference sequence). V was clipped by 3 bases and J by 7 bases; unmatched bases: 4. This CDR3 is CASSYGQVNSPLHF. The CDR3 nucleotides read TGTGCCAGCAGCTACGGACAGGTCAATTCACCCCTCCACTTT.

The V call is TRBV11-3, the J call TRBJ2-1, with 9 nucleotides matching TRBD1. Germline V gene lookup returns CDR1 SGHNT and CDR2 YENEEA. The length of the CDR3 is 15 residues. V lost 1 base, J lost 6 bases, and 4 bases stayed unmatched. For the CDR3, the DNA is TGTGCCAGCAGCTTAGGGGACAGGGAAAGCAATGAGCAGTTCTTC. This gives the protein CASSLGDRESNEQFF. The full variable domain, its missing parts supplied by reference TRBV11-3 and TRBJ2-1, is EAGVVQSPRYKIIEKKQPVAFWCNPISGHNTLYWYLQNLGQGPELLIRYENEEAVDDSQLPKDRFSAERLKGVDSTLKIQPAELGDSAVYLCASSLGDRESNEQFFGPGTRLTVL.

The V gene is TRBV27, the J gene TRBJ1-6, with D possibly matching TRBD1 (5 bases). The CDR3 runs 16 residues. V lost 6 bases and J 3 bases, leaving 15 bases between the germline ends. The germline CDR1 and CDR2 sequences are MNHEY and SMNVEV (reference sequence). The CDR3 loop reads CASSPRGTHYNSPLHF. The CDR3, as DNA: TGTGCCAGCAGCCCCCGGGGGACCCACTATAATTCACCCCTCCACTTT.

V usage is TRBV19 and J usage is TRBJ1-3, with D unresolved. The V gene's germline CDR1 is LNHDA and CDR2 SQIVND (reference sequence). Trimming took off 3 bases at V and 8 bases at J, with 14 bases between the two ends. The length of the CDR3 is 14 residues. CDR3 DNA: TGTGCCAGTAGTATGGGAGCTCGGCCGGACACCATATATTTT. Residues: CASSMGARPDTIYF. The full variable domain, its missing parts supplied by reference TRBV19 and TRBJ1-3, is DGGITQSPKYLFRKEGQNVTLSCEQNLNHDAMYWYRQDPGQGLRLIYYSQIVNDFQKGDIAEGYSVSREKKESFPLTVTSAQKNPTAFYLCASSMGARPDTIYFGEGSWLTVV.

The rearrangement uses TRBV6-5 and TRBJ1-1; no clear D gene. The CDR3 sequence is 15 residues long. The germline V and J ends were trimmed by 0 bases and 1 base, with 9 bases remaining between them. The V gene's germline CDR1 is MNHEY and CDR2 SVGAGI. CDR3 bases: TGTGCCAGCAGTTACTCGAGGGCCTCGAACACTGAAGCTTTCTTT. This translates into CASSYSRASNTEAFF.

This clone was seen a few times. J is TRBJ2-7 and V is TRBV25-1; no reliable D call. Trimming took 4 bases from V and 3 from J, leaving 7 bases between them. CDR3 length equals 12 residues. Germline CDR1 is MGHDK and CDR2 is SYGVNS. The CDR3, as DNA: TGTGCCAGCAGTGTAGCTAGCTACGAGCAGTACTTC. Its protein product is CASSVASYEQYF.

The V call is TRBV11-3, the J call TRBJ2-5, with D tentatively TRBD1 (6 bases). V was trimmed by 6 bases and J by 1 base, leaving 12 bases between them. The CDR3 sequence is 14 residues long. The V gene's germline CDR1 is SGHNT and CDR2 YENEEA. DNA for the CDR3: TGTGCCAGCAGTCCCGCGGACAGCCAAGAGACCCAGTACTTC. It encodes CASSPADSQETQYF.

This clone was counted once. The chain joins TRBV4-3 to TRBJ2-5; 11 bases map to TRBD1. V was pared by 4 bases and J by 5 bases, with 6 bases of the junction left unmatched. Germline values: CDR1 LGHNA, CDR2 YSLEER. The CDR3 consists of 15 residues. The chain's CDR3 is CASSLDRGPGETQYF. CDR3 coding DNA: TGCGCCAGCAGCCTGGACAGGGGGCCTGGGGAGACCCAGTACTTC.

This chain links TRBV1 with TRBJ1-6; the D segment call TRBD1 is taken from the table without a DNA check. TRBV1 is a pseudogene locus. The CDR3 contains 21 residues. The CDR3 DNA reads TGCACCCCCCCGACAGGGTTCCGCCCTATCCAGTCAAGCTCCTATAATTCACCCCTCCACTTT. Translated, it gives CTPPTGFRPIQSSSYNSPLHF.

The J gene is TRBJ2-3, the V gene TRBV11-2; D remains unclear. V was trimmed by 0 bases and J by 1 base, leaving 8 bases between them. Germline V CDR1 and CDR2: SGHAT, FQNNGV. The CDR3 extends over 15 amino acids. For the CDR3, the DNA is TGTGCCAGCAGCTTAGATAGTTTTGGCACAGATACGCAGTATTTT. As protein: CASSLDSFGTDTQYF.

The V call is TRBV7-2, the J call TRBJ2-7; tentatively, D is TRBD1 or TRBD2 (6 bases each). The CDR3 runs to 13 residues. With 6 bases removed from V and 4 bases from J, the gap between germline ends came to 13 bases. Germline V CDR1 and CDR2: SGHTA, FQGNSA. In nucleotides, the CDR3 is TGTGCCAGCAGGCCTAGGGGGGATTACGAGCAGTACTTC. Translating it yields CASRPRGDYEQYF. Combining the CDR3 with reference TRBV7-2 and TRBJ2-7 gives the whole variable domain GAGVSQSPSNKVTEKGKDVELRCDPISGHTALYWYRQSLGQGLEFLIYFQGNSAPDKSGLPSDRFSAERTGGSVSTLTIQRTQQEDSAVYLCASRPRGDYEQYFGPGTRLTVT.

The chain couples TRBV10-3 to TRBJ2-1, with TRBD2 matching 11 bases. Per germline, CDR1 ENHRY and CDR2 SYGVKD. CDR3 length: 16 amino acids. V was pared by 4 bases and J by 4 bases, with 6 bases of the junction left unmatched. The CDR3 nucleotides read TGTGCCATCAGTGGGGAACTAGCGGGGGTATACAATGAGCAGTTCTTC. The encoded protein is CAISGELAGVYNEQFF.

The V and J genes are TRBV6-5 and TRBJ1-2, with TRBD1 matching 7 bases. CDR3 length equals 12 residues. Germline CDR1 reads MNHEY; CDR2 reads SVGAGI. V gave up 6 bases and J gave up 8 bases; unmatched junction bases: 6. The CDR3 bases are TGTGCCAGCAGGAGACAGGGCTACGGCTACACCTTC. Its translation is CASRRQGYGYTF.